This entry concerns a single T cell receptor beta chain. Sequencing was performed with immunoSEQ multiplex PCR; in TCRdb, only in-frame clones are kept and a portion is missing. The sample yields roughly 590,000 clones, less than 97% seen once. Terminally differentiated effector memory CD45RA+ cells were excluded from the naive CD8 cells, which were CD45RO-negative and positively selected for CCR7. The data derive from a study of shared clonotypes between healthy human individuals. This CDR3 is built from 12 residues. Germline V CDR1 and CDR2: SGHKS, YYEKEE (reference sequence). Trimming removed 2 bases from V and 12 bases from J, with 15 bases in between.

This receptor was identified in a woman aged 25-40 years in good health. The specimen was naive CD8+ T cells sorted from blood. The chain combines TRBV5-5 with TRBJ2-7; D uncertain. The CDR3 reads CASSFAGPRWYF. The DNA for the CDR3 is TGTGCCAGCAGCTTTGCCGGGCCCCGTTGGTACTTC. The complete variable domain, with remaining parts taken from reference TRBV5-5 and TRBJ2-7, reads DAGVTQSPTHLIKTRGQQVTLRCSPISGHKSVSWYQQVLGQGPQFIFQYYEKEERGRGNFPDRFSARQFPNYSSELNVNALLLGDSALYLCASSFAGPRWYFGPGTRLTVT.